This T cell receptor beta chain was identified during a study of blood T cell repertoires in COVID-19. Original analysis: Estimation of nucleated cell counts was performed using reference gene primer amplification. TCRdb's copy holds only in-frame clones and misses some; the assay was immunoSEQ multiplex PCR. The V and J calls and clone size come from that table; D and trimming were worked out from the DNA. The sample records over 200,000 clones, around nine tenths being singletons. CDR3 size: 14 residues. Germline values: CDR1 ENHRY, CDR2 SYGVKD. V lost 2 bases and J 5 bases, leaving 12 bases between the germline ends.

The sequence came from a woman in her forties who had recovered from COVID-19. This chain uses TRBV10-3 with TRBJ2-5; D call uncertain. The source material was peripheral blood. The DNA of the CDR3 is TGTGCCATCAGTGAGGGGCAGTCCAGGGAGACCCAGTACTTC. Its protein product is CAISEGQSRETQYF.